This record looks at one T cell receptor beta chain sequence and its context. The antigen is unknown. This sample is drawn from a study of cytomegalovirus exposure and HLA in healthy donors. General study results and limits: In a later analysis, TCR beta V- and J-gene trimming showed a link to a missense DCLRE1C variant. Looking again later, the authors saw that most CMV-associated TCR beta chains seemed HLA-restricted. In vitro, three CMV-associated chains proved specific for CMV antigens.

With 0 bases clipped from V and 2 bases from J, the junction kept 2 bases outside the gene matches. Germline V gene data show CDR1 as SGDLS and CDR2 as YYNGEE. The CDR3 sequence is 14 residues long. Participants comprised healthy donors of bone marrow. Primers included in the PCR were 60 Vbeta and 13 Jbeta primers. Some clones are missing from TCRdb's copy, which holds only in-frame ones; the method was immunoSEQ multiplex PCR. The sample includes roughly 180,000 clones, about 80% of them seen just once. The receptor comes from a woman aged 18-29 years in good health and CMV-seropositive. This chain connects TRBV9 to TRBJ2-7, with 7 positions matching TRBD1. What was sequenced was PBMCs. In DNA, the CDR3 is TGTGCCAGCAGCGTAGGACAGGGAGCCTACGAGCAGTACTTC. Its protein is CASSVGQGAYEQYF. Full variable domain (outside the CDR3, taken from reference TRBV9 and TRBJ2-7): DSGVTQTPKHLITATGQRVTLRCSPRSGDLSVYWYQQSLDQGLQFLIQYYNGEERAKGNILERFSAQQFPDLHSELNLSSLELGDSALYFCASSVGQGAYEQYFGPGTRLTVT.